This T cell receptor (beta chain) came from a study of T cell responses to AZD1222 COVID-19 vaccine. Study findings and constraints: Spike-wide coverage was observed for vaccine-associated CD4 TCRs, with dominant responses at 160-218 and 743-854. Repertoire sampling occurred only after the peak T cell response. Spike-specific TCR repertoires showed rising breadth and depth after two AZD1222 doses. Donors were mostly white British, more females; clonal diversity possibly underestimated.

The J segment lost 6 bases and the V segment lost 2 bases, leaving 7 bases of the junction unmatched. CDR1 SGDLS and CDR2 YYNGEE come from the germline V gene. The CDR3 length is 14 residues. This table comes from immunoSEQ multiplex PCR, and its TCRdb copy is limited to in-frame clones, with some not included. The sample holds more than 100,000 clones, roughly 92% seen once. A word on this clone: What it binds is not known.

The sequenced sample was peripheral blood, obtained on day 0 of AZD1222 vaccination. This receptor was taken from an adult in good health. The genes are TRBV9 and TRBJ1-2; 7 nucleotides line up with TRBD1. CDR3 DNA: TGTGCCAGCAGCGTCGGGGACAGAGTGAATGGCTACACCTTC. This codes for CASSVGDRVNGYTF.